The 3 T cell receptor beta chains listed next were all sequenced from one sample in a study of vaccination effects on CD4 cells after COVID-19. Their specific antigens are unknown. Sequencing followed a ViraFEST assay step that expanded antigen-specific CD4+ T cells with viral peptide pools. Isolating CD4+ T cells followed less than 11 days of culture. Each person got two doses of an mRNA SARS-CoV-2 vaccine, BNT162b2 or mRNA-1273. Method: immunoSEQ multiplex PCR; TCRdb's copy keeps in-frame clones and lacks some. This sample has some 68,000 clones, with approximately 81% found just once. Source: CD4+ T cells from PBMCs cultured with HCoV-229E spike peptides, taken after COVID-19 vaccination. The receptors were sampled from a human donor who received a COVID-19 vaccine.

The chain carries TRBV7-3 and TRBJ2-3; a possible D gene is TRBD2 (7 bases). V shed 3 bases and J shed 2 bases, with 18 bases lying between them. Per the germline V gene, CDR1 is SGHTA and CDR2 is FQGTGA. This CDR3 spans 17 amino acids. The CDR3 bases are TGTGCCAGCAGCTTTTCCCCTAGGGGGGGGAACACAGATACGCAGTATTTT. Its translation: CASSFSPRGGNTDTQYF. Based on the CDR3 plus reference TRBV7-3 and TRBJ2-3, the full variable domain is GAGVSQTPSNKVTEKGKYVELRCDPISGHTALYWYRQSLGQGPEFLIYFQGTGAADDSGLPNDRFFAVRPEGSVSTLKIQRTERGDSAVYLCASSFSPRGGNTDTQYFGPGTRLTVL.

The CDR3 is CASSLFQGNFLGYTF. The CDR3 bases are TGTGCCAGCAGCTTATTTCAGGGGAACTTTCTTGGCTACACCTTC. The chain joins TRBV7-2 to TRBJ1-2; possibly TRBD1 for D (6 bases). Trimming took 2 bases from V and 7 from J, leaving 17 bases between them. The V gene's germline CDR1 is SGHTA and CDR2 FQGNSA. CDR3 length: 15 residues.

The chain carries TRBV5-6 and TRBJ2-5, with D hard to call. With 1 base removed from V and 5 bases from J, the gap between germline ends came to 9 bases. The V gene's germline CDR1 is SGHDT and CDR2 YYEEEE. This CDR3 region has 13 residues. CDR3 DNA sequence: TGTGCCAGCAGCTTGACGGGTCCTGAGACCCAGTACTTC. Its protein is CASSLTGPETQYF.